This entry concerns a single TCR beta chain. No cognate antigen has been identified for it. The record has no base qualities; no much larger clone is one base away. This sample was included in a study of blood T cell repertoires in COVID-19 (dated by TCRdb to the early 2020s). Turning to the overall study: Samples from collaborators originated in the United States, Italy and Spain and spanned both the acute and convalescent phases of COVID-19. Subjects who had been exposed to COVID-19, were actively infected with it, or had recovered from it provided the deeply sampled blood TCRbeta repertoires that made up the dataset. The material from the prospective study consisted of cDNA or gDNA derived from T cells, B-cell-depleted T cells, or PBMCs. Where HLA class I and class II types were available, the types were taken from metadata supplied by the sample provider, not from assay-based typing. The repertoires were released in a freely available public database meant as a resource for research on the immune response to SARS-CoV-2. The samples were drawn from the first 160 participants of the ongoing ImmuneRACE study and from 950 to 1,500 subjects provided by 6 global collaborators. Nearly every sample came with metadata listing a de-identified subject ID, COVID-19 status, age in years and sex. What the authors observed across the whole study: The amount of clinical and demographic metadata varied by source and participant and was provided uncurated.

Enrolling through a virtual design, the prospective study's participants ranged in age from roughly 18 to 95 years and lived across 24 United States geographic areas. In the prospective study, cohorts were assigned on the basis of participant-reported clinical history obtained from a screening survey and a study questionnaire. Recovered participants in ImmuneRACE Cohort 3 were defined as having two consecutive negative NP/OP PCR tests, clearance from a healthcare professional, or resolution of symptoms. In the prospective study, mobile phlebotomists collected whole blood, serum and a nasopharyngeal or oropharyngeal swab from each participant. Prospective study participants could optionally give additional blood draws and questionnaires over an approximately two-month period. Before DNA extraction, blood samples from the prospective study were shipped at room temperature or frozen. TCRbeta CDR3 regions were amplified from genomic DNA using the immunoSEQ Assay, a bias-controlled multiplex PCR. The study's own analysis went as follows. Within the assay, amplification of reference gene primers was used to estimate how many nucleated cells each sample contained. To quantify the absolute abundance of each unique TCRbeta CDR3 rearrangement, sequence reads were collapsed and filtered. For each sample, productive Simpson clonality was calculated as the square root of Simpson's diversity index over productive rearrangements. TCRdb took this table from immuneACCESS and kept in-frame rearrangements with V and J called. Such tables lack part of the clones; where checked against another copy, unresolved V genes explain under half of the gap, and the rest is unexplained. V and J calls plus clone size are reproduced from that table; the DNA served to infer D and trimming. This sample gives 140,000 to 150,000 clones in total; over 70% of them show up just once. The ten most abundant clones make up approximately 11% of the sample.

The CDR3 spans 14 residues, from the cysteine through the phenylalanine. Here the CDR3 DNA is all that survives: 42 bases in frame from base 1. From a lookup of the germline V gene, CDR1 and CDR2 are MNHEY and SVGAGI. V gives up 6 bases and J gives up 1 base, and the segment between their germline ends measures 10 bases. The TCR originated in a man in his sixties who had recovered from COVID-19. The sequenced sample consisted of PBMCs or T cells enriched from blood (not recorded which). The rearrangement combines TRBV6-5 with TRBJ1-3; confidence is insufficient to name the D gene. The nucleotide sequence is TGTGCCAGCAGATGGCAGTTGTCTGGAAACACCATATATTTT. Its coded protein is CASRWQLSGNTIYF.